This T cell receptor beta chain appears in the sequencing data of a study of T cell responses to AZD1222 COVID-19 vaccine. Trimming left V 3 bases short and J 0 bases short, with 9 bases between. Germline CDR1 is SEHNR and CDR2 is FQNEAQ (reference sequence). The length of the CDR3 is 15 residues. Repertoires were generated with immunoSEQ multiplex PCR, while TCRdb's copy carries only in-frame clones and drops some. The sample holds 95,000 to 150,000 clones, 85% to 90% seen once. The clonotype comes from an adult in good health. The chain combines TRBV7-9 with TRBJ1-3, with D possibly matching TRBD1 (6 bases). The material sequenced was peripheral blood, taken on day 0 of AZD1222 vaccination. The DNA for the CDR3 is TGTGCCAGCAGCTTTCGGACAGCCTCTGGAAACACCATATATTTT. Protein: CASSFRTASGNTIYF.